This TCR beta chain was obtained from a study of vaccination effects on CD4 cells after COVID-19. On the study more broadly: The study obtained samples from two convalescent patients 16 days and one week before vaccination.

To note about this clone: Its cognate antigen is unknown.

Sequencing in the ViraFEST assay came after antigen-specific CD4+ T cells had been expanded with viral peptide pools, which were used to stimulate PBMC. Isolation of CD4+ T cells took place after approximately 10 days of culture. Their SARS-CoV-2 infection, verified by PCR, occurred between March and December 2020. The culture medium for around 2 million PBMC per well included around 10 IU/ml IL-2 and around 10 ug/ml peptides. The data were produced by immunoSEQ multiplex PCR, yet TCRdb's version contains in-frame clones alone and is incomplete. The sample includes under 25,000 clones, nearly 75% of them seen just once. The study, taken as a whole, reports: Only a few convalescent patients and no early post-infection timepoints featured in the study. Clones arising from infection and from vaccination showed marked clonal contraction late after vaccination.

The receptor was isolated from a human donor who had a prior SARS-CoV-2 infection. This sample comprised CD4+ T cells from PBMCs cultured with a peptide pool, obtained before COVID-19 vaccination.

CDR3 sequence reads: CASSLGEKLFF. The CDR3 DNA sequence: TGTGCCAGCAGTTTGGGAGAAAAACTGTTTTTT. The V gene is TRBV12-3 or TRBV12-4, the J gene TRBJ1-4; no clear D gene. Trimming removed 3 bases from V and 8 bases from J, with 4 bases in between. This CDR3 spans 11 amino acids.